These 25 T cell receptor beta chains were sequenced from one sample in a study of blood T cells in healthy people across ages. Sample-barcoded 5' priming and a J-beta primer mix drove a second PCR of 7 to 11 cycles. TCRdb passed the 5' RACE reads through MiXCR, listing each CDR3 protein once. The sample yields 780,000 or so distinct CDR3 sequences, around 50% seen once. Sequencing input: blood. These receptor sequences come from a man between 40 and 49 years old in good health.

This chain connects TRBV27 to TRBJ2-2, with 8 positions matching TRBD2. Trimming took 3 bases from V and 0 from J; bases not matched to a gene: 3. CDR1 is MNHEY, CDR2 SMNVEV, per germline (reference sequence). CDR3 size: 16 residues. CDR3 in DNA: TGTGCCAGCAGTTTGGGTAGCGGGGCGAACACCGGGGAGCTGTTTTTT. Residues: CASSLGSGANTGELFF.

This chain connects TRBV4-3 to TRBJ2-1, with D unclear. The CDR3 has 13 amino acids. Trimming took off 4 bases at V and 6 bases at J, with 10 bases between the two ends. Germline CDR1 reads LGHNA; CDR2 reads YSLEER. In DNA, the CDR3 is TGCGCCAGCAGCCGAAATACGGGCAATGAGCAGTTCTTC. Its translation: CASSRNTGNEQFF.

The rearrangement joins TRBV6-1 to TRBJ1-6, with D tentatively TRBD1 (5 bases). The CDR3 has 16 residues. Trimming pared 6 bases from V and 7 bases from J, leaving 19 bases between. Germline loops: CDR1 MNHNS, CDR2 SASEGT. In DNA, the CDR3 is TGTGCCAGCAGAGCAGACATAGGGGCCATGAATTCACCCCTCCACTTT. Translating it yields CASRADIGAMNSPLHF.

The genes are TRBV20-1 and TRBJ2-4; D may be TRBD1 or TRBD2 (5 bases each). Germline lookup yields CDR1 DFQATT and CDR2 SNEGSKA (reference sequence). The CDR3 is 13 residues long. Trimming shortened V by 6 bases and J by 5 bases, and 14 bases separated the two germline ends. Here the CDR3 reads CSAPRDGQNIQYF. The CDR3 nucleotides read TGCAGTGCCCCGAGGGACGGGCAAAACATTCAGTACTTC.

The chain has TRBV10-3 and TRBJ2-1; D may be TRBD2 (6 bases). Germline V CDR1 and CDR2: ENHRY, SYGVKD. The CDR3 contains 15 residues. Between the trimmed V and J ends, which lost 4 bases and 7 bases, there was a span of 17 bases. The CDR3 is CAISVGGQTLNEQFF. In DNA, the CDR3 is TGTGCCATCAGTGTTGGAGGGCAGACGTTGAATGAGCAGTTCTTC.

This clonotype was detected ten times or more. The CDR3 is CASSQDLRASTQTSYEQYF. Written as DNA, the CDR3 is TGTGCCAGCAGCCAAGATCTAAGGGCGTCCACCCAAACCTCCTACGAGCAGTACTTC. J is TRBJ2-7 and V is TRBV3-1; D uncertain. CDR3 length equals 19 residues. CDR1 and CDR2 (germline): LGHDT, YNNKEL (reference sequence). V was pared by 0 bases and J by 0 bases, with 21 bases between.

The rearrangement links TRBV6-1 to TRBJ1-6; 7 bases are a match to TRBD1. The CDR3 contains 19 residues. V lost 6 bases and J lost 6; bases outside the gene matches: 20. Germline V lookup: CDR1 MNHNS, CDR2 SASEGT. The CDR3 region has the DNA TGTGCCAGCAGCCTCCAAGGATTAAAACGACAGGGCTTTAATTCACCCCTCCACTTT. Translating it yields CASSLQGLKRQGFNSPLHF.

This chain links TRBV20-1 with TRBJ2-1, with TRBD2 identical over 12 bases. With 1 base clipped from V and 8 bases from J, the junction kept 15 bases outside the gene matches. The CDR3 consists of 18 residues. Germline V gene sequence: CDR1 DFQATT, CDR2 SNEGSKA (reference sequence). The CDR3 protein is CSARVRLRRLAGVDEQFF. CDR3 nucleotides: TGCAGTGCTAGAGTACGACTCCGGAGACTAGCGGGAGTGGATGAGCAGTTCTTC.

The chain links TRBV27 to TRBJ1-2; 7 bases are a match to TRBD1. The CDR3 is 14 residues long. With V trimmed by 5 bases and J by 0 bases, 3 bases remained unmatched. Germline assignment: CDR1 MNHEY and CDR2 SMNVEV (reference sequence). DNA for the CDR3: TGTGCCAGCAGTGTTCAGGGGGCTAACTATGGCTACACCTTC. Amino acids: CASSVQGANYGYTF.

CDR3 DNA: TGTGCCAGCAGTCGAACAGGGTTTGAGCAGTTCTTC. Translating gives CASSRTGFEQFF. The V call is TRBV12-3 or TRBV12-4, the J call TRBJ2-1; D possibly corresponds to TRBD1 (6 bases). The CDR3 is made up of 12 amino acids. The V and J ends lost 5 bases and 9 bases respectively, with 11 bases between them.

This clonotype was picked up a small number of times. V gene TRBV29-1 combines with J gene TRBJ2-5; D is unclear. This CDR3 region has 13 residues. The germline V gene has CDR1 SQVTM and CDR2 ANQGSEA. V was trimmed by 7 bases and J by 5 bases, leaving 17 bases between them. This chain's CDR3 is CSADGMPQETQYF. The CDR3 DNA reads as TGCAGCGCCGACGGAATGCCGCAGGAGACCCAGTACTTC.

This clonotype was seen only once. The chain is built from TRBV6-5 and TRBJ2-1; D unresolved. Germline V gene lookup returns CDR1 MNHEY and CDR2 SVGAGI. The CDR3 is 14 amino acids. Trimming cost V 8 bases and J 0 bases, with 11 bases left between them. Here the CDR3 DNA reads TGTGCCAGCGGAACATTTCCCTCCTACAATGAGCAGTTCTTC. It is translated as CASGTFPSYNEQFF.

The chain has TRBV15 and TRBJ2-2; 10 bases align to TRBD2. Trimming cost V 1 base and J 2 bases; bases outside gene matches: 10. CDR1 LNHNV and CDR2 YYDKDF come from the germline V gene (reference sequence). This CDR3 contains 19 residues. The CDR3 here is CATSRGGNSGGLNTGELFF. DNA of the CDR3: TGTGCCACCAGCAGAGGAGGGAATAGCGGGGGGTTAAACACCGGGGAGCTGTTTTTT.

A few counts support this clonotype. The rearrangement joins TRBV29-1 to TRBJ2-5; D might be TRBD1 (8 bases). There are 12 residues in the CDR3. Trimming cost V 5 bases and J 4 bases, with 11 bases left between them. The V gene's germline CDR1 is SQVTM and CDR2 ANQGSEA. The CDR3 loop reads CSVSGTGETQYF. As DNA, the CDR3 is TGCAGCGTTAGCGGGACAGGAGAGACCCAGTACTTC.

The chain joins TRBV20-1 to TRBJ1-4, with no clear D. The length of the CDR3 is 15 residues. The germline V gene has CDR1 DFQATT and CDR2 SNEGSKA (reference sequence). The V and J ends lost 6 bases and 8 bases respectively, with 22 bases between them. CDR3 protein: CSAIRLSGIEEKLFF. CDR3 nucleotide sequence: TGCAGTGCCATCCGATTATCTGGGATTGAGGAAAAACTGTTTTTT.

This clonotype has just a few counts. The chain has TRBV20-1 and TRBJ2-6; D ambiguous. This CDR3 spans 14 amino acids. The ends were cut back, 2 bases at V and 2 bases at J, with 7 bases in the middle. In germline, CDR1 is DFQATT, CDR2 SNEGSKA (reference sequence). Here the CDR3 DNA reads TGCAGTGCTAGAATGGTAGCTGGGGCCAACGTCCTGACTTTC. Protein product: CSARMVAGANVLTF.

The gene calls are TRBV28 and TRBJ1-1; D is unresolved. The length of the CDR3 is 12 residues. Germline-derived CDR1 and CDR2 are MDHEN and SYDVKM. V lost 3 bases and J 8 bases, leaving 10 bases between the germline ends. The CDR3 bases are TGTGCCAGCAGTTTCCAGGCCGGGGAAGCTTTCTTT. Its translation is CASSFQAGEAFF.

The chain carries TRBV28 and TRBJ2-6, with D unresolved. Germline CDR1 MDHEN, CDR2 SYDVKM. V was clipped by 8 bases and J by 0 bases, with 11 bases between them. The CDR3 is 15 amino acids. CDR3 sequence (DNA): TGTGCCAGCCACCTCTCAGCCTCTGGGGCCAACGTCCTGACTTTC. This encodes CASHLSASGANVLTF. The entire variable domain, with the rest obtained from reference TRBV28 and TRBJ2-6, is as follows: DVKVTQSSRYLVKRTGEKVFLECVQDMDHENMFWYRQDPGLGLRLIYFSYDVKMKEKGDIPEGYSVSREKKERFSLILESASTNQTSMYLCASHLSASGANVLTFGAGSRLTVL.

This clonotype was seen more than once but under ten times. The chain recombines TRBV7-2 with TRBJ1-5; perhaps TRBD1 as D (5 bases). The V gene's germline CDR1 is SGHTA and CDR2 FQGNSA. The CDR3 spans 15 residues. The V end lost 5 bases, the J end lost 5 bases, and 16 bases lay between the germline ends. The CDR3 DNA reads TGTGCCAGCAGCAGGTCCTTGGGGGTGGATCAGCCCCAGCATTTT. Amino acids: CASSRSLGVDQPQHF.

The chain links TRBV4-2 to TRBJ1-2, with no clear D. CDR1 is LGHNA, CDR2 YNFKEQ, per germline. Trimming took off 5 bases at V and 5 bases at J, with 12 bases between the two ends. The CDR3 runs 13 residues. CDR3 region: CASSNRAEYGYTF. The CDR3 DNA is TGTGCCAGCAGCAACAGAGCAGAGTATGGCTACACCTTC.

This chain connects TRBV7-2 to TRBJ2-3; D not resolved. Trimming pared 1 base from V and 9 bases from J, leaving 11 bases between. Germline CDR1 is SGHTA and CDR2 is FQGNSA. This CDR3 comprises 13 residues. CDR3 DNA sequence: TGTGCCAGCAGCTTAGGTGATCGAGGCACGCAGTATTTT. Amino acids: CASSLGDRGTQYF.

The gene calls are TRBV4-1 and TRBJ2-7; D is unresolved. This CDR3 has 16 residues. CDR1 and CDR2 from the germline V gene are MGHRA and YSYEKL. The V and J ends lost 3 bases and 0 bases respectively, with 15 bases between them. The CDR3 DNA reads TGCGCCAGCAGCCATAACATTGGACGGAGCTCCTACGAGCAGTACTTC. Protein: CASSHNIGRSSYEQYF.

This clonotype turned up a few times. The rearrangement uses TRBV7-3 and TRBJ2-1; TRBD2 aligns across 9 bases. J lost 6 bases, V lost 1 base, and 4 bases had no gene match. The CDR3 runs 15 residues. The V gene's germline CDR1 is SGHTA and CDR2 FQGTGA. The CDR3 protein is CASSLSLAGFNEQFF. The DNA for the CDR3 is TGTGCCAGCAGCTTAAGTCTAGCGGGGTTCAATGAGCAGTTCTTC.

This clonotype was seen only a few times. The genes are TRBV10-3 and TRBJ2-3, with D tentatively TRBD2 (5 bases). Germline V gene lookup returns CDR1 ENHRY and CDR2 SYGVKD. The CDR3 consists of 14 residues. Trimming stripped 7 bases from V and 0 bases from J, with 11 bases between. The chain's CDR3 is CAITREASTDTQYF. The CDR3 DNA follows: TGTGCCATCACTCGGGAAGCTAGCACAGATACGCAGTATTTT.

The chain carries TRBV27 and TRBJ1-5; D ambiguous. V was trimmed by 3 bases and J by 5 bases, leaving 8 bases between them. This CDR3 region has 13 residues. Looked up from germline, CDR1 is MNHEY and CDR2 is SMNVEV (reference sequence). CDR3 loop: CASSLGRYQPQHF. DNA for the CDR3: TGTGCCAGCAGTTTGGGCAGATATCAGCCCCAGCATTTT.